This TCR beta chain was recorded in a study of tumor-infiltrating lymphocytes in oesophageal squamous cell carcinoma. The length of the CDR3 is 10 residues. TCRdb re-called the PCR reads through MiXCR, storing one row per CDR3 protein. Here the sample spans 23,000 or so distinct CDR3 sequences, 30% to 35% being singletons. This TCR derives from a female donor with esophageal squamous cell carcinoma. Sequenced: esophageal tumor tissue. The chain links TRBV12-3 or TRBV12-4 to TRBJ2-7, with D possibly matching TRBD2 (6 bases). The J call may be faulty, since TRBJ2-1 better matches the DNA end. The CDR3 is CASSGETQFF. In DNA, the CDR3 is TGTGCCAGCTCGGGAGAGACCCAGTTCTTC.